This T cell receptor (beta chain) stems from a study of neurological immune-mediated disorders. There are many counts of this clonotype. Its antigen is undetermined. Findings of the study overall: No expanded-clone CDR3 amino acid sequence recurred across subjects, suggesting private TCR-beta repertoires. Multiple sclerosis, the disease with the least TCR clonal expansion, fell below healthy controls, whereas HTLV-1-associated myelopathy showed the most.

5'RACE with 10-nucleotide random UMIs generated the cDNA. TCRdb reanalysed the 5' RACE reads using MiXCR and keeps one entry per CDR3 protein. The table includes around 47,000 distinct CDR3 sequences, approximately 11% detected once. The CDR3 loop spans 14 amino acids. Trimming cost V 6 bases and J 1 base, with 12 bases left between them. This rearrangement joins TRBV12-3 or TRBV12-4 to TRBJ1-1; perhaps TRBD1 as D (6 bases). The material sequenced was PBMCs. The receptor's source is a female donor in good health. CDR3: CASSTSRGNTEAFF. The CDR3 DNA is TGTGCCAGCAGCACATCCAGGGGGAACACTGAAGCTTTCTTT.